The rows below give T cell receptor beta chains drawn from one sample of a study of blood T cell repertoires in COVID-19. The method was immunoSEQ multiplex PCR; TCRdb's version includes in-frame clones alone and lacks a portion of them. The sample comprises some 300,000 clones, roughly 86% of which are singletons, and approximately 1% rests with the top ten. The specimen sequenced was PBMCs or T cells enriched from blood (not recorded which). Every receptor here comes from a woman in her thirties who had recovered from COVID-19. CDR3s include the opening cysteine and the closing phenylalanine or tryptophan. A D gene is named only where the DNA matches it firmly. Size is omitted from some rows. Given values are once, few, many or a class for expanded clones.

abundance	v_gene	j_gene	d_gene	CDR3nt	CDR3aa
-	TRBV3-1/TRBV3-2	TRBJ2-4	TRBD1	TGTGCCAGCAGCCAACCGTGGGACAGGGAGGTTACTGGCTCAGACATTCAGTACTTC	CASSQPWDREVTGSDIQYF
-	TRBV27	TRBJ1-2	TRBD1	TGTGCCAGCAGTTTGGGGGGACAGGGGAGTGGCTACACCTTC	CASSLGGQGSGYTF
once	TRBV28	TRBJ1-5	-	TGTGCCAGCAGTTTACCCTACGCTGGACACACCGGTAGGCATTTT	CASSLPYAGHTGRHF
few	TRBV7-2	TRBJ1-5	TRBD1	TGTGCCAGCAGCTTACAACAGGGGGCACATCAGCCCCAGCATTTT	CASSLQQGAHQPQHF
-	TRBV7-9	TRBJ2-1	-	TGTGCCAGCAGCTTAGTCGGGGGTCGGTACAATGAGCAGTTCTTC	CASSLVGGRYNEQFF
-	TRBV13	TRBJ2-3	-	TGTGCCAGCAGCCCACCAGGGGGGCCGGGCACAGATACGCAGTATTTT	CASSPPGGPGTDTQYF
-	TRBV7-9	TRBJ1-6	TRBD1	TGTGCCAGCAGCTCTGTCTACGGACAGGAGAAAAATTCACCCCTCCACTTT	CASSSVYGQEKNSPLHF
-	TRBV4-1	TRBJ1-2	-	TGCGCCAGCAGCCACGGGGGGACTTCACGTGGCTACACCTTC	CASSHGGTSRGYTF
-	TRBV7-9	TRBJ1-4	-	TGTGCCAGCAGCCCGGCCGGGACAAATGAAAAACTGTTTTTT	CASSPAGTNEKLFF
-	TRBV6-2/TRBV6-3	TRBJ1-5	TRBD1	TGTGCCAGCAGTTACCGGACAGGGGGCGGCCTGTATAGCAATCAGCCCCAGCATTTT	CASSYRTGGGLYSNQPQHF
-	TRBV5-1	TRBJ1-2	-	TGCGCCAGCACCCATGGACAGTGGGGCTATGGCTACACCTTC	CASTHGQWGYGYTF
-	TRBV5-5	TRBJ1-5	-	TGTGCCAGCCAGGAACAGGGTCCGTATAGCAATCAGCCCCAGCATTTT	CASQEQGPYSNQPQHF
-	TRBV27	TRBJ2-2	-	TGTGCCAGCTCGGACAGTTTTGGGACCGGGGAGCTGTTTTTT	CASSDSFGTGELFF
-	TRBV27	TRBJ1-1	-	TGTGCCAGCAGTTTCGTCAAAGCGGGCACTGAAGCTTTCTTT	CASSFVKAGTEAFF
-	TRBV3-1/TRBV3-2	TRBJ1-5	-	TGTGCCAGCAGCCAAGCTGGGGAGAGCAATCAGCCCCAGCATTTT	CASSQAGESNQPQHF
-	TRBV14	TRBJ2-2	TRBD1	TGTGCCAGCAGCCGCCAGACAGGGACAGTTACCGGGGAGCTGTTTTTT	CASSRQTGTVTGELFF
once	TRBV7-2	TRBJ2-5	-	TGTGCCAGCAGCCGGGACTTCCAAGAGACCCAGTACTTC	CASSRDFQETQYF
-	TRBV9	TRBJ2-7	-	TGTGCCAGCAGCGAGGGGGGGCGGACGGACTACTACGAGCAGTACTTC	CASSEGGRTDYYEQYF
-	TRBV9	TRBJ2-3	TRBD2	TGTGCCAGCAGCGTAACGCTAGCTGGGGGAGGGAGCACAGATACGCAGTATTTT	CASSVTLAGGGSTDTQYF
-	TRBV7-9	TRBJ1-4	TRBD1	TGTGCCAGCAGCTTAGGGGGACAGGGGACTGAAAAACTGTTTTTT	CASSLGGQGTEKLFF
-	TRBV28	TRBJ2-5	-	TGTGCCAGCAGTTTAAGCGGACCGAGACAAGAGACCCAGTACTTC	CASSLSGPRQETQYF
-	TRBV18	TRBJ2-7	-	TGTGCCAGCTCACCCGTCTCGAAGGGGTTAGGCTACGAGCAGTACTTC	CASSPVSKGLGYEQYF
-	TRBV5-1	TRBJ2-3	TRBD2	TGCGCCAGCACTCAACCGGGACTAGCCACAGATACGCAGTATTTT	CASTQPGLATDTQYF
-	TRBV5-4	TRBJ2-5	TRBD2	TGTGCCAGCAGCTTGGGGCTAGCGGGAGGGTCGGGTCAGACCCAGTACTTC	CASSLGLAGGSGQTQYF
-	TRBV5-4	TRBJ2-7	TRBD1	TGTGCCAGCAGCGTGGGACAGGGGGCGAACCAGTACTTC	CASSVGQGANQYF
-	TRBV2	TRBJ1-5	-	TGTGCCAGCAGTGAGACAGAGTCCCGCGGGCCCCAGCATTTT	CASSETESRGPQHF
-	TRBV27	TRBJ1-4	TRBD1	TGTGCCAGCAGTATTCCGGGACAGAAACTGTTTTTT	CASSIPGQKLFF
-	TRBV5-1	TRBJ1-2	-	TGCGCCAGCAGCTTGGTAGGGGGTCCGGTGAACGGCTACACCTTC	CASSLVGGPVNGYTF
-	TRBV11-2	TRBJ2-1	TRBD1	TGTGCCAGCAGCTTAGTCCAGGGGGCGCATGAGCAGTTCTTC	CASSLVQGAHEQFF
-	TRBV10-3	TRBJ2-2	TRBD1	TGTGCCATCAGTGAAACAGGGGGGAACACCGGGGAGCTGTTTTTT	CAISETGGNTGELFF
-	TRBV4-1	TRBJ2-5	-	TGCGCCAGCAGCCGACTTTTTCCGGGGGACGGCGAGACCCAGTACTTC	CASSRLFPGDGETQYF
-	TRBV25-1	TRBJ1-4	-	TGTGCCAGCAGTCCAGGGCTTAGTGAAAAACTGTTTTTT	CASSPGLSEKLFF
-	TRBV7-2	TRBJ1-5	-	TGTGCCAGCAGCTTAGACGGGATCCAGCCCCAGCATTTT	CASSLDGIQPQHF
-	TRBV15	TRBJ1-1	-	TGTGCCACCAGCATCCCTGGGGGGGCTAACACTGAAGCTTTCTTT	CATSIPGGANTEAFF
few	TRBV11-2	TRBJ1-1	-	TGTGCCAGCAGCTTAGTGGGCTTCAAGGAAAGAGCTTTCTTT	CASSLVGFKERAFF
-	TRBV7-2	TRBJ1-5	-	TGTGCCAGCAGCCTACGGGGCAATCAGCCCCAGCATTTT	CASSLRGNQPQHF
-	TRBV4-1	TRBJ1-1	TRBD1	TGCGCCAGCAGCCCGGGACAGGCGATTGAAGCTTTCTTT	CASSPGQAIEAFF
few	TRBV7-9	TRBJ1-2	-	TGTGCCAGCAGCTTAGTCGGACAGAACTATGGCTACACCTTC	CASSLVGQNYGYTF
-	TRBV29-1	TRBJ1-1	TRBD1	TGCAGCGCGAAGGGACAGGGGGGGTTTCTGAACACTGAAGCTTTCTTT	CSAKGQGGFLNTEAFF
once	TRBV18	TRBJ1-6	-	TGTGCCAGCTCACCACCGGTAGCGAATAATTCACCCCTCCACTTT	CASSPPVANNSPLHF
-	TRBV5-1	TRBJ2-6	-	TGCGCCAGCAGCCCTGGAGGCGGGTCCGGGGCCAACGTCCTGACTTTC	CASSPGGGSGANVLTF
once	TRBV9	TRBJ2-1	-	TGTGCCAGCAGCGCCGGCGGGCGGTACTACAATGAGCAGTTCTTC	CASSAGGRYYNEQFF
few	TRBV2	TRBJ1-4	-	TGTGCCAGCACTGTAAAAGGAGGAACTAATGAAAAACTGTTTTTT	CASTVKGGTNEKLFF
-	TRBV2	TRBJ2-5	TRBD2	TGTGCCAGCCGCTTGACGGGGGGGCCACGGGAGACCCAGTACTTC	CASRLTGGPRETQYF
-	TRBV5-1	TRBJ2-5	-	TGCGCCAGCAGGGTACAGGGTGGCGGCCAAGAGACCCAGTACTTC	CASRVQGGGQETQYF
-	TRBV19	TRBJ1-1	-	TGTGCCAGTAGTATAGAAGGGAGGACTGAAGCTTTCTTT	CASSIEGRTEAFF
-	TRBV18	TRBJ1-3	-	TGTGCCAGCTCACTATTTTTTGAACGACAGGCAAGCTCTGGAAACACCATATATTTT	CASSLFFERQASSGNTIYF
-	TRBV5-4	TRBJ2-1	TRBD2	TGTGCCAGCAGCTTGCCCCTAGCGGGGCTCTATGAGCAGTTCTTC	CASSLPLAGLYEQFF
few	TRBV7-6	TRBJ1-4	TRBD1	TGTGCCAGCAGCACTCGACAGGGGGCGAAGGAAAAACTGTTTTTT	CASSTRQGAKEKLFF
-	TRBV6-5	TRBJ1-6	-	TGTGCCAGCAGAAAGATCCAGGGATCACTTTCACCCCTCCACTTT	CASRKIQGSLSPLHF
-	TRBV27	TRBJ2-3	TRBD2	TGTGCCAGCAGTTATGGTAGCCTAGCGGGAGCAAGAGATACGCAGTATTTT	CASSYGSLAGARDTQYF
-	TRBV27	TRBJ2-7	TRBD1	TGTGCCAGCAGCCCCCTAGGTCGGGACAGGGGTAACTACGAGCAGTACTTC	CASSPLGRDRGNYEQYF
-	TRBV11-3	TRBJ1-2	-	TGTGCCAGCAGCCTATCCTACAGGGACCACTATGGCTACACCTTC	CASSLSYRDHYGYTF
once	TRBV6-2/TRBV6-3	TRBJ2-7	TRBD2	TGTGCCAGCAGTTACGCCGGGACTAGCGGGAACGAGCAGTACTTC	CASSYAGTSGNEQYF
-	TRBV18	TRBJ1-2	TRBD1	TGTGCCAGCTCACCCGGACAGGGGGAAGGGTATGGCTACACCTTC	CASSPGQGEGYGYTF
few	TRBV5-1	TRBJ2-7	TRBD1	TGCGCCAGCAGCCAAGGACAGGGGGGTTCCTACGAGCAGTACTTC	CASSQGQGGSYEQYF
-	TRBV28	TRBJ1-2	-	TGTGCCAGCAGTTCGGTTGGTGGCTACACCTTC	CASSSVGGYTF